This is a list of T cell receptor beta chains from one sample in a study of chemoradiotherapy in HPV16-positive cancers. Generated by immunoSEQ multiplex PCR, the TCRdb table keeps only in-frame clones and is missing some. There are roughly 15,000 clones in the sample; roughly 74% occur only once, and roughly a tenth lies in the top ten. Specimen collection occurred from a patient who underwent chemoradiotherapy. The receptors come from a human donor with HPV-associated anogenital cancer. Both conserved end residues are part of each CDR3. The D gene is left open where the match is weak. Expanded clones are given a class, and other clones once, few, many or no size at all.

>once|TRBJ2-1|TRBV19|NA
CASSGLARNEQFF
TGTGCCAGTAGTGGTCTAGCGCGGAATGAGCAGTTCTTC
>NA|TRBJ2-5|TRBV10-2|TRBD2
CARTLAGEETQYF
TGCGCCAGGACTCTAGCGGGAGAAGAGACCCAGTACTTC
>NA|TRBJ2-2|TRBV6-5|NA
CASSPGGGELFF
TGTGCCAGCAGTCCTGGGGGCGGGGAGCTGTTTTTT
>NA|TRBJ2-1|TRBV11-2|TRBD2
CASSLGASGSRTEQFF
TGTGCCAGCAGCTTAGGGGCTAGCGGGAGTAGGACTGAGCAGTTCTTC
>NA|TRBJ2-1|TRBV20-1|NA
CSARDGWEQFF
TGCAGTGCTAGAGATGGGTGGGAGCAGTTCTTC
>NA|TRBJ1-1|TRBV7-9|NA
CASSSGVRGLGVRNTEAFF
TGTGCCAGCAGCTCAGGGGTCCGGGGACTAGGCGTGCGGAACACTGAAGCTTTCTTT
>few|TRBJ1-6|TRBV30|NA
CASHPTGSSYNSPLHF
TGTGCCTCACACCCTACAGGGAGCTCCTATAATTCACCCCTCCACTTT
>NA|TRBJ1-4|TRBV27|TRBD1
CASSWTGRGEKLFF
TGTGCCAGCAGTTGGACAGGCCGGGGGGAAAAACTGTTTTTT
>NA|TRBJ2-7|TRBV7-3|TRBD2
CASSPGLAATYEQYF
TGTGCCAGCAGCCCGGGACTAGCGGCTACCTACGAGCAGTACTTC
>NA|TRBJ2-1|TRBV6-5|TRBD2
CASSGLAGAYNEQFF
TGTGCCAGCAGTGGACTAGCGGGAGCCTACAATGAGCAGTTCTTC
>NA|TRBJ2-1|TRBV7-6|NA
CASSLSVGGLNEQFF
TGTGCCAGCAGCTTGTCAGTGGGCGGACTCAATGAGCAGTTCTTC
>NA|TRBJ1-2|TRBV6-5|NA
CASSFTGNYGYTF
TGTGCCAGCAGTTTTACAGGAAACTATGGCTACACCTTC
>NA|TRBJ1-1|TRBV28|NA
CASSPLPGSNTEAFF
TGTGCCAGCAGCCCCCTCCCAGGGTCGAACACTGAAGCTTTCTTT
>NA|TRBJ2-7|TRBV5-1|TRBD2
CASSLGLGGFYEQYF
TGCGCCAGCAGCTTGGGCCTGGGAGGGTTCTACGAGCAGTACTTC
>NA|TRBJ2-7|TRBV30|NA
CAWEGDQEGYEQYF
TGTGCCTGGGAGGGGGACCAGGAGGGCTACGAGCAGTACTTC
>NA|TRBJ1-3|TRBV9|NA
CASSERGAGNTIYF
TGTGCCAGCAGCGAAAGGGGGGCAGGAAACACCATATATTTT
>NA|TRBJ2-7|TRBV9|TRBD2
CASSPSGRRDEQYF
TGTGCCAGCAGCCCTAGCGGGAGGAGGGACGAGCAGTACTTC
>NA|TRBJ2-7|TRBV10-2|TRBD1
CASSERDRGQNEQYF
TGCGCCAGCAGTGAAAGGGACAGGGGGCAGAACGAGCAGTACTTC
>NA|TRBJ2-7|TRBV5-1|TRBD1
CASSLEPIGDRGYEQYF
TGCGCCAGCAGCTTGGAGCCCATCGGGGACAGGGGCTACGAGCAGTACTTC
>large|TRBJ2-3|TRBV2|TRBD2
CASSEGTSGFTYTQYF
TGTGCCAGCAGTGAAGGGACTAGCGGTTTCACATATACGCAGTATTTT
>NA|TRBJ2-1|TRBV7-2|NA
CASSPFGLSYNEQFF
TGTGCCAGCAGCCCCTTCGGACTCTCCTACAATGAGCAGTTCTTC
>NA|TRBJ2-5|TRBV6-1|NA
CASSEVALSPETQYF
TGTGCCAGCAGTGAAGTCGCACTCTCCCCAGAGACCCAGTACTTC
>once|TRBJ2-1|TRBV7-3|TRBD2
CASSSSGMGGDEQFF
TGTGCCAGCAGCTCAAGCGGGATGGGAGGCGATGAGCAGTTCTTC
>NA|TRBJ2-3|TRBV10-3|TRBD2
CAISDRLAGESDTQYF
TGTGCCATCAGTGACCGACTAGCGGGAGAATCGGATACGCAGTATTTT
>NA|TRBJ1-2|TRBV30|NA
CACPSAGKAYGYTF
TGTGCCTGTCCCTCGGCAGGGAAGGCCTATGGCTACACCTTC
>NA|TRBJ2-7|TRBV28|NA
CASSFRVGQTYEQYF
TGTGCCAGCAGTTTTAGAGTTGGACAGACCTACGAGCAGTACTTC
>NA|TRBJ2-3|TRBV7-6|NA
CASSVEAGGSISDTQYF
TGTGCCAGCAGCGTAGAAGCTGGGGGGAGTATTTCAGATACGCAGTATTTT
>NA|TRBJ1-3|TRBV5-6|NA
CASSDISSGNTIYF
TGTGCCAGCAGCGACATCAGCTCTGGAAACACCATATATTTT
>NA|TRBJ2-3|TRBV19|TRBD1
CASGGTGGTDTQYF
TGTGCCAGCGGAGGGACAGGGGGCACAGATACGCAGTATTTT
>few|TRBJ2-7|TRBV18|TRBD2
CASSPGLAGNDEQYF
TGTGCCAGCTCACCGGGCCTAGCGGGAAATGACGAGCAGTACTTC
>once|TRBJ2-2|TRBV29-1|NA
CSVETGSHTGELFF
TGCAGCGTTGAAACGGGGTCACACACCGGGGAGCTGTTTTTT
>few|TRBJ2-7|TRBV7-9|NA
CASSPRGTTYEQYF
TGTGCCAGCAGCCCCAGGGGGACTACCTACGAGCAGTACTTC
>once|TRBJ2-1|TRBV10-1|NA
CASSDPGGKYEQFF
TGCGCCAGCAGTGACCCGGGCGGGAAGTATGAGCAGTTCTTC
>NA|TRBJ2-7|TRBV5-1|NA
CASSLETVSYEQYF
TGCGCCAGCAGCTTGGAGACGGTCTCCTACGAGCAGTACTTC
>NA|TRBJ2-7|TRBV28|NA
CASSLGRDFSYEQYF
TGTGCCAGCAGTTTAGGTCGGGACTTCTCCTACGAGCAGTACTTC
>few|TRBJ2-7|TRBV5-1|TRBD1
CASSFGTGAYEQYF
TGCGCCAGCAGCTTCGGGACAGGGGCTTACGAGCAGTACTTC
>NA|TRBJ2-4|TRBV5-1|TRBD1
CASSVGQGPIQYF
TGCGCCAGCAGTGTGGGACAGGGGCCCATTCAGTACTTC
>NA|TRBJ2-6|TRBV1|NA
CTSTHTGQGGGANVLTF
TGCACCAGCACCCACACCGGACAGGGCGGCGGGGCCAACGTCCTGACTTTC
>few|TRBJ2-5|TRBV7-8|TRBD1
CASSRDRGNPSQYF
TGTGCCAGCAGCCGGGACAGGGGGAATCCAAGTCAGTACTTC
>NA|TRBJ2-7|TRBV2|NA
CATNSGSLYEQYF
TGTGCCACTAACTCGGGGTCCCTCTACGAGCAGTACTTC
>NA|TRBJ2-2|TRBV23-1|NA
CAQRSSSHRGAVF
TGCGCCCAGCGTTCCTCCTCACACCGGGGAGCTGTTTTT
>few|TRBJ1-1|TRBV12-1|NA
CASSSDSGHPNTEAFF
TGTGCCAGCAGCTCTGATTCCGGACACCCGAACACTGAAGCTTTCTTT
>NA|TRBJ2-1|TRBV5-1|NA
CASSLDLTHYNEQFF
TGCGCCAGCAGCTTAGACTTAACCCACTACAATGAGCAGTTCTTC
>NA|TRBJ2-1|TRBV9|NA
CASSVVGIRESEQFF
TGTGCCAGCAGCGTAGTCGGGATACGAGAGAGTGAGCAGTTCTTC
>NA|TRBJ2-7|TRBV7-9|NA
CASSLSPQRGVYEQYF
TGTGCCAGCAGTCTTAGTCCCCAAAGAGGTGTCTACGAGCAGTACTTC
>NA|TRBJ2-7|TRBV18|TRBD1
CASSPRQGLYEQYF
TGTGCCAGCTCACCTCGACAGGGCCTCTACGAGCAGTACTTC
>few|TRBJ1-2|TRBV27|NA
CASSPTFRVQYGYTF
TGTGCCAGCAGTCCTACCTTCAGGGTCCAATATGGCTACACCTTC
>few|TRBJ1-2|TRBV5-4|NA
CASINGGNYGYTF
TGTGCCAGCATCAACGGTGGCAACTATGGCTACACCTTC
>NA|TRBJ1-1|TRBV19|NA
CASTLGRMNTEAFF
TGTGCCAGTACCCTGGGACGGATGAACACTGAAGCTTTCTTT
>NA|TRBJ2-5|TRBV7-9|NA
CASSTHRRPQETQYF
TGTGCCAGCAGCACCCACAGGCGGCCCCAAGAGACCCAGTACTTC
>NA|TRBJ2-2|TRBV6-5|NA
CASSYEAGSGGELFF
TGTGCCAGCAGTTACGAGGCAGGGTCGGGCGGGGAGCTGTTTTTT
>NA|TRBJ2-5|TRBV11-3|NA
CASSLATRGGAQYF
TGTGCCAGCAGCTTAGCCACAAGGGGGGGTGCGCAGTACTTC
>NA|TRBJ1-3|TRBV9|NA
CASSPEGGGNTIYF
TGTGCCAGCAGCCCTGAGGGGGGAGGAAACACCATATATTTT
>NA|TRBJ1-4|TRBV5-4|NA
CASSTKGGRNEKLFF
TGTGCCAGCAGCACCAAGGGGGGCCGTAATGAAAAACTGTTTTTT